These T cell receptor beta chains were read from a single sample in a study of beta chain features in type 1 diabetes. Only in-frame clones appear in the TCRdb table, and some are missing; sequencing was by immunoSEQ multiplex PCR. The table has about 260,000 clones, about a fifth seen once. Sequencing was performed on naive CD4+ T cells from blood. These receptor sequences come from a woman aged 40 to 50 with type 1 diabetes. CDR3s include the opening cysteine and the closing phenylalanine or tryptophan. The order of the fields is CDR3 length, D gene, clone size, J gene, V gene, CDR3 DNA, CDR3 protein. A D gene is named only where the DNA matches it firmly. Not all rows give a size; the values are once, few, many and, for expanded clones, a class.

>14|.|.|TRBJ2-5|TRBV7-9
TGTGCCAGCAGTCAAAAACGGCGGGAAGAGACCCAGTACTTC
CASSQKRREETQYF
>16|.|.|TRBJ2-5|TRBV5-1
TGCGCCAGCAGCTTGTACCCCGGCGCAGGGCCGGAGACCCAGTACTTC
CASSLYPGAGPETQYF
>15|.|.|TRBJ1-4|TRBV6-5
TGTGCCAGCAGTTCGGGACTTGCAACTAATGAAAAACTGTTTTTT
CASSSGLATNEKLFF
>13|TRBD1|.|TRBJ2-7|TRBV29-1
TGCAGCGTTGCCGGACAGGGTCTGCACGAGCAGTACTTC
CSVAGQGLHEQYF
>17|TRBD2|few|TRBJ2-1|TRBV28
TGTGCCAGCAGTTTAGTCCCGGGACTAGCGGGAGGCGATGAGCAGTTCTTC
CASSLVPGLAGGDEQFF
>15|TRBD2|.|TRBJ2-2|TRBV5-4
TGTGCCAGCAGCGCCCCGGGACTAGCGACCGGGGAGCTGTTTTTT
CASSAPGLATGELFF
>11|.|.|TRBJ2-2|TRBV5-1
TGCGCCAGCACGGGAACCGGGGAGCTGTTTTTT
CASTGTGELFF
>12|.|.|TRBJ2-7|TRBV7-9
TGTGCCAGCAGCTTTCTCGGGGGAGAGCAGTACTTC
CASSFLGGEQYF
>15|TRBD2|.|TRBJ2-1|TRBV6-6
TGTGCCAGCAGTCGGATTACTAGCGGGAGGACTGAGCAGTTCTTC
CASSRITSGRTEQFF
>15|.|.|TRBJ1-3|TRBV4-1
TGCGCCAGCAGCCGACTAGGGGGGGTTGGAAACACCATATATTTT
CASSRLGGVGNTIYF
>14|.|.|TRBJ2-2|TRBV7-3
TGTGCCAGCAGCTCGGGGGTAGACACCGGGGAGCTGTTTTTT
CASSSGVDTGELFF
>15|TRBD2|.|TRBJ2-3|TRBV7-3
TGTGCCAGCAGCTTAGGCTCAAGCGGGGCAGATACGCAGTATTTT
CASSLGSSGADTQYF
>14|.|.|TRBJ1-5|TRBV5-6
TGTGCCAGCAGCTTGAGGACACCCAATCAGCCCCAGCATTTT
CASSLRTPNQPQHF
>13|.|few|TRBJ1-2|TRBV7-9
TGTGCCAGCAGCTTAGCTCCTAGCTATGGCTACACCTTC
CASSLAPSYGYTF
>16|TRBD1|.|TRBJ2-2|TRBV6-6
TGTGCCAGCAGCGGACAGGGGCCCATGAACACCGGGGAGCTGTTTTTT
CASSGQGPMNTGELFF
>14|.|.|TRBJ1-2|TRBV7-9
TGTGCCAGCAGCTTGGCGGCCCCTAACTATGGCTACACCTTC
CASSLAAPNYGYTF
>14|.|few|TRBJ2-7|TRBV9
TGTGCCAGCAGCGTAGATTCGACTCCCTACGAGCAGTACTTC
CASSVDSTPYEQYF
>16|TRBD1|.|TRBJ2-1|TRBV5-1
TGCGCCAGCAGCTGGGCAGAGGGACAGGGGATTAATGAGCAGTTCTTC
CASSWAEGQGINEQFF
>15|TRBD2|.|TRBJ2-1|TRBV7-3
TGTGCCAGCAGCTCCGGACTAGCGGGAGCCAATGAGCAGTTCTTC
CASSSGLAGANEQFF
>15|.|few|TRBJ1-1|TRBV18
TGTGCCAGCTCACCACCACGGGGAGAAAAGAGTGAAGCTTTCTTT
CASSPPRGEKSEAFF
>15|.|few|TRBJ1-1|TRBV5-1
TGCGCCAGCAGCTTGGCTGTAGGGGTCAGCACTGAAGCTTTCTTT
CASSLAVGVSTEAFF
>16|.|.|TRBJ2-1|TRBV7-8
TGTGCCAGCAGCTTAGGGGTGGCGGGGATCAACAATGAGCAGTTCTTC
CASSLGVAGINNEQFF
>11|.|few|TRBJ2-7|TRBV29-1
TGCAGCGTTGGTGGGGGCAACGAGCAGTACTTC
CSVGGGNEQYF
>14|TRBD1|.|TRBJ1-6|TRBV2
TGTGCCAGCAGGCCACAGGGGTCAAATTCACCCCTCCACTTT
CASRPQGSNSPLHF
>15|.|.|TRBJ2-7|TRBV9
TGTGCCAGCAGCGTAGCCCCGGGAGCGCTTTACGAGCAGTACTTC
CASSVAPGALYEQYF
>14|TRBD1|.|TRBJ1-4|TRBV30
TGTGCCTGGAGGAAACAGGGGGAAAAAGAAAAACTGTTTTTT
CAWRKQGEKEKLFF
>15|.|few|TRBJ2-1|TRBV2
TGTGCCAGCAGTAAGGACAGAGAAAGTTACAATGAGCAGTTCTTC
CASSKDRESYNEQFF
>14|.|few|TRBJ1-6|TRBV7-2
TGTGCCAGCAGCTTTGGACAGTATAATTCACCCCTCCACTTT
CASSFGQYNSPLHF
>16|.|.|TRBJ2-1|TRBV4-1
TGCGCCAGCAGCCATCCCTTTAAGAGCTCCTACAATGAGCAGTTCTTC
CASSHPFKSSYNEQFF
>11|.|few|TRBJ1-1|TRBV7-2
TGTGCCAGCAGCTTGCGGGCTGAAGCTTTCTTT
CASSLRAEAFF
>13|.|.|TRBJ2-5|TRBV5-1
TGCGCCAGCAGCTTGGACCGGCAAGAGACCCAGTACTTC
CASSLDRQETQYF
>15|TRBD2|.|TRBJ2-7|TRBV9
TGTGCCAGCAGCGGCACTAGCGGGAGTGTGGACGAGCAGTACTTC
CASSGTSGSVDEQYF
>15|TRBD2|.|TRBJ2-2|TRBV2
TGTGCCAGCAGTGATGGCGACAGCGGGGCCGGGGAGCTGTTTTTT
CASSDGDSGAGELFF
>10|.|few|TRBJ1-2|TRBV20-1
TGCAGTGCTCCCCTGACAGGCTACACCTTC
CSAPLTGYTF
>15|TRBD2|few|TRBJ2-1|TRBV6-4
TGTGCCAGCAGTGACTCGGGCGGGAGGGCCCATGAGCAGTTCTTC
CASSDSGGRAHEQFF
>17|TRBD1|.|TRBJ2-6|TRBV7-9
TGTGCCAGCAGCCTCGCCGGGACAGGGGCTGGGGCCAACGTCCTGACTTTC
CASSLAGTGAGANVLTF
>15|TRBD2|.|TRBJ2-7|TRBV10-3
TGTGCCATCAGTGTCTCGACTAGCGCAACCTACGAGCAGTACTTC
CAISVSTSATYEQYF
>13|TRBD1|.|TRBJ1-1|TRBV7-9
TGTGCCAGCAGCATACAGGGGGCTGAAGAAGCTTTCTTT
CASSIQGAEEAFF
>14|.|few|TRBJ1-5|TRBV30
TGTGCCTGGAGTCAGGCTAGGAGGGATCAGCCCCAGCATTTT
CAWSQARRDQPQHF
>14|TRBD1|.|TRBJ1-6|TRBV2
TGTGCCAGCAATCCTGACAGGGGGGCTTCACCCCTCCACTTT
CASNPDRGASPLHF
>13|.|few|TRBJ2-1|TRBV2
TGTGCCAGCACCCTGGACAACTACAATGAGCAGTTCTTC
CASTLDNYNEQFF
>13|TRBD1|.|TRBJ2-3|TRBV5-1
TGCGCCAGCAGCTGGGACAGTAGGGATACGCAGTATTTT
CASSWDSRDTQYF
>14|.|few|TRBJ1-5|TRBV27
TGTGCCAGCAGTTTAGCCGGTAGCAATCAGCCCCAGCATTTT
CASSLAGSNQPQHF
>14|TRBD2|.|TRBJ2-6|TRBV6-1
TGTGCCAGCAGTCCGGGGGGTGGGGCCAACGTCCTGACTTTC
CASSPGGGANVLTF
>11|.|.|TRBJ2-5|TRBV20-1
TGCAGTGCTAGCTTACGAGAGGGCCAGTACTTC
CSASLREGQYF
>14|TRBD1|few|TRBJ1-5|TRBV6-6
TGTGCCAGCAACAGGGACAGGGAGGGTCAGCCCCAGCATTTT
CASNRDREGQPQHF
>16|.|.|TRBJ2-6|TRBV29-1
TGCAGCGTTGGGGCACCTGCCGCGTCTGGGGCCAACGTCCTGACTTTC
CSVGAPAASGANVLTF
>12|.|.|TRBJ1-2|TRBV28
TGTGCCAGTCTCCGGGATGGCTATGGCTACACCTTC
CASLRDGYGYTF
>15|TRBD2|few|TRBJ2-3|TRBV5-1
TGCGCCAGCAGCTCAGCCGGACTAGTTGGGGATACGCAGTATTTT
CASSSAGLVGDTQYF
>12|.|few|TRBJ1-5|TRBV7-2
TGTGCCAGCAGCTTAGAACTCGTGCCCCAGCATTTT
CASSLELVPQHF
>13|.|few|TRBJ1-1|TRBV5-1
TGCGCCAGCACGGCAGGGATGAACACTGAAGCTTTCTTT
CASTAGMNTEAFF
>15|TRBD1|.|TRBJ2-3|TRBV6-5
TGTGCCAGCAGTTACGGAGGGGACAGGGTCGATACGCAGTATTTT
CASSYGGDRVDTQYF